Listed below are T cell receptor beta chains from one sample, sequenced in a study of T cell changes during pregnancy in multiple sclerosis. Produced via immunoSEQ multiplex PCR; TCRdb's table is partial and in-frame only. The table includes about 40,000 clones, roughly nine tenths detected once. Sequences were derived from CD4+ T cells from peripheral blood mononuclear cells, sampled before pregnancy. These receptors were collected from a female donor with multiple sclerosis, enrolled in a pregnancy study. Both conserved end residues are part of each CDR3. The order of the fields is J gene, V gene, D gene, CDR3 protein. D genes are given only for firm matches.

J: TRBJ1-1
V: TRBV23-1
D: TRBD1
CDR3: CAEQGRNTEAFF

J: TRBJ2-3
V: TRBV11-2
D: TRBD2
CDR3: CASSLLAGATDTQYF

J: TRBJ1-2
V: TRBV2
D: TRBD1
CDR3: CASSERPGQSYGYTF

J: TRBJ2-7
V: TRBV7-2
D: NA
CDR3: CASSPRGLPYEQYF

J: TRBJ1-1
V: TRBV28
D: TRBD1
CDR3: CASSPSTGGYTEAFF

J: TRBJ1-2
V: TRBV27
D: TRBD1
CDR3: CASSPTNRDSGGYTF

J: TRBJ2-7
V: TRBV10-3
D: NA
CDR3: CAIRQGSQGTSYEQYF

J: TRBJ2-7
V: TRBV5-4
D: NA
CDR3: CASSSGGTGEYF

J: TRBJ1-6
V: TRBV7-2
D: NA
CDR3: CASSLEMRNSPLHF

J: TRBJ1-5
V: TRBV21-1
D: NA
CDR3: CASSKGDNSNQPQHF

J: TRBJ2-1
V: TRBV28
D: TRBD2
CDR3: CASIAGLYNEQFF

J: TRBJ2-3
V: TRBV7-9
D: TRBD2
CDR3: CASSHGGGRWRTDTQYF

J: TRBJ2-7
V: TRBV7-8
D: TRBD2
CDR3: CASSLGLDTVYGGQQYF

J: TRBJ2-1
V: TRBV5-1
D: TRBD1
CDR3: CASSPNGQDNEQFF

J: TRBJ1-2
V: TRBV27
D: NA
CDR3: CASSFSTLGGYTF

J: TRBJ1-5
V: TRBV5-1
D: TRBD1
CDR3: CASSLNPQGAGQPQHF

J: TRBJ2-1
V: TRBV7-2
D: TRBD1
CDR3: CASSQFSTGYNEQFF